This passage covers 29 T cell receptor beta chains from one sample sequenced in a study of cytomegalovirus exposure and HLA in healthy donors. Primers for the PCR totalled 60 Vbeta and 13 Jbeta. Clones were read by immunoSEQ multiplex PCR, and TCRdb kept only the in-frame ones, dropping some. The table has about 120,000 clones, approximately 75% seen once; the top ten hold 3.5% to 4.5%. The sequenced material came from PBMCs. The receptors were gathered from a man aged 30 to 45 in good health and CMV-seronegative.

The chain combines TRBV30 with TRBJ1-1; TRBD1 matches 11 bases. V shed 2 bases and J 5 bases; nucleotides not matched to a gene: 16. The CDR3 is 18 residues long. Germline V gene data show CDR1 as GTSNPN and CDR2 as SVGIG (reference sequence). CDR3 nucleotides: TGTGCCTGGAGTTCGCTATTAAGGACAGGGGGCGCAAGGACTGAAGCTTTCTTT. This translates into CAWSSLLRTGGARTEAFF. Together with reference TRBV30 and TRBJ1-1, the CDR3 gives the full variable domain: SQTIHQWPATLVQPVGSPLSLECTVEGTSNPNLYWYRQAAGRGLQLLFYSVGIGQISSEVPQNLSASRPQDRQFILSSKKLLLSDSGFYLCAWSSLLRTGGARTEAFFGQGTRLTVV.

This chain connects TRBV30 to TRBJ1-1; the match to TRBD1 covers 7 bases. Germline trimming cut 1 base from V and 1 base from J; bases unmatched to any gene: 3. CDR1 and CDR2 (germline): GTSNPN, SVGIG (reference sequence). The CDR3 is 14 residues long. In nucleotides, the CDR3 is TGTGCCTGGAGTGCCTACAGGGGGAACACTGAAGCTTTCTTT. Its protein product is CAWSAYRGNTEAFF.

The chain carries TRBV5-1 and TRBJ1-3; D unresolved. V was clipped by 0 bases and J by 0 bases, with 10 bases between them. Germline CDR1 is SGHRS and CDR2 is YFSETQ. The CDR3 has 16 residues. DNA of the CDR3: TGCGCCAGCAGCTTGGACTCCGCGCCCTCTGGAAACACCATATATTTT. As protein: CASSLDSAPSGNTIYF.

This chain connects TRBV14 to TRBJ2-1; TRBD1 matches 9 bases. The J segment lost 3 bases and the V segment lost 5 bases, leaving 11 bases of the junction unmatched. The germline CDR1 and CDR2 sequences are SGHDN and FVKESK. CDR3 size: 17 residues. The CDR3 DNA reads TGTGCCAGCAGCACCCGGACAGGGGAGGGCCTCTACAATGAGCAGTTCTTC. This gives the protein CASSTRTGEGLYNEQFF.

On this clone: An end of the junction differs from the germline gene, which may be a read error. This chain links TRBV11-2 with TRBJ2-5, with D possibly matching TRBD1 (6 bases). The J call may be incorrect, as the DNA end agrees better with TRBJ2-7. The germline V gene has CDR1 SGHAT and CDR2 FQNNGV. This CDR3 comprises 15 residues. The CDR3 loop reads CASSLTGSLNYEQYF. DNA of the CDR3: TGCGCCAGCAGCCTTACAGGGTCACTCAACTACGAGCAGTACTTC.

This chain uses TRBV4-3 with TRBJ2-3, with D perhaps matching TRBD1 (5 bases). Germline V gene sequence: CDR1 LGHNA, CDR2 YSLEER. The CDR3 is made up of 18 amino acids. The V gene lost 0 bases and the J gene lost 4 bases, with 20 bases spanning the gap. Here the CDR3 DNA reads TGCGCCAGCAGCCAAGATCTTCATAGGCAGGGTGTCGCAGATACGCAGTATTTT. Its protein product is CASSQDLHRQGVADTQYF.

The J gene is TRBJ1-5, the V gene TRBV19, with 9 nucleotides matching TRBD1. CDR3 size: 14 residues. Germline V gene lookup returns CDR1 LNHDA and CDR2 SQIVND (reference sequence). With 7 bases clipped from V and 5 bases from J, the junction kept 6 bases outside the gene matches. This CDR3 reads CASTPDRGYQPQHF. CDR3 nucleotide sequence: TGTGCCAGTACCCCGGACAGGGGTTATCAGCCCCAGCATTTT.

The chain links TRBV7-8 to TRBJ2-7; tentatively, D is TRBD2 (6 bases). Germline V lookup: CDR1 SGHVS, CDR2 FQNEAQ. V lost 1 base to trimming and J lost 0 bases, with 13 bases between them. There are 16 residues in the CDR3. CDR3 sequence reads: CASSLVRGSGSYEQYF. CDR3 DNA: TGTGCCAGCAGCTTAGTGCGGGGATCGGGCTCCTACGAGCAGTACTTC.

This chain joins TRBV18 and TRBJ2-1; D might be TRBD1 (5 bases). Germline V lookup: CDR1 KGHSH, CDR2 LQKENI. Trimming took off 3 bases at V and 3 bases at J, with 15 bases between the two ends. The CDR3 is 16 residues long. The CDR3 bases are TGTGCCAGCTCACCTGGCAATACAGGAAACTACAATGAGCAGTTCTTC. Its translation is CASSPGNTGNYNEQFF.

This clone was observed once. The chain links TRBV28 to TRBJ2-7; 8 nucleotides match TRBD2. Trimming cost V 5 bases and J 7 bases; bases outside gene matches: 13. The CDR3 totals 15 residues. Germline V gene sequence: CDR1 MDHEN, CDR2 SYDVKM. The CDR3 loop reads CASSNFSGGPYEQYF. Here the CDR3 DNA reads TGTGCCAGCAGTAACTTTTCGGGGGGGCCGTATGAGCAGTACTTC.

The rearrangement joins TRBV27 to TRBJ1-1, with D possibly matching TRBD1 (5 bases). Germline values: CDR1 MNHEY, CDR2 SMNVEV (reference sequence). Trimming took 8 bases from V and 3 from J, leaving 22 bases between them. This CDR3 region has 16 residues. The CDR3 spells CASRREMASLDTEAFF. CDR3 bases: TGTGCCAGCCGCAGGGAAATGGCTTCCCTTGACACTGAAGCTTTCTTT.

The count of this clone is one. This rearrangement joins TRBV15 to TRBJ1-2; D is unresolved. This CDR3 spans 17 amino acids. CDR1 is LNHNV and CDR2 is YYDKDF in the germline V gene (reference sequence). The V end lost 2 bases, the J end lost 4 bases, and 20 bases lay between the germline ends. In DNA form, the CDR3 reads TGTGCCACCAGCAGAAACCGGGAGATGAGCCCCCTCTATGGCTACACCTTC. This sequence encodes CATSRNREMSPLYGYTF.

The chain links TRBV7-9 to TRBJ2-5; 8 bases align to TRBD1. Judging by the DNA end, TRBJ2-7 fits better; the J call may be wrong. This CDR3 has 15 residues. Germline CDR1 SEHNR, CDR2 FQNEAQ (reference sequence). CDR3 DNA sequence: TGTGCCAGCAGCTTAGCGCAGGGGGCATCGTACGAGCAGTACTTC. It specifies CASSLAQGASYEQYF.

V usage is TRBV30 and J usage is TRBJ2-7, with 7 bases lining up with TRBD1. Germline-derived CDR1 and CDR2 are GTSNPN and SVGIG (reference sequence). The CDR3 has 16 amino acids. Germline trimming cut 0 bases from V and 2 bases from J; bases unmatched to any gene: 10. The CDR3 loop is CAWSVRGGGYTYEQYF. The CDR3 DNA reads as TGTGCCTGGAGTGTACGAGGGGGCGGGTATACCTACGAGCAGTACTTC.

This chain connects TRBV10-3 to TRBJ1-4, with 11 bases aligning to TRBD1. The CDR3 sequence is 13 residues long. Trimming removed 11 bases from V and 7 bases from J; junction bases left unmatched: 6. Germline loops: CDR1 ENHRY, CDR2 SYGVKD. CDR3 residues: CAARDRGGEKLFF. In nucleotides, the CDR3 is TGTGCCGCCCGGGACAGGGGGGGTGAAAAACTGTTTTTT.

This clone was observed a handful of times. The J gene is TRBJ1-2, the V gene TRBV7-9; possible D gene TRBD1, 5 bases. The CDR3 is 17 residues long. Germline CDR1 reads SEHNR; CDR2 reads FQNEAQ (reference sequence). V lost 1 base to trimming and J lost 6 bases, with 21 bases between them. CDR3 in DNA: TGTGCCAGCAGCTTAGGGTCAAGCAGGGCCCCCGGTCATGGCTACACCTTC. This translates into CASSLGSSRAPGHGYTF.

This clone came up once. The rearrangement links TRBV4-1 to TRBJ1-5, with D perhaps matching TRBD1 (5 bases). The ends were cut back, 4 bases at V and 2 bases at J, with 12 bases in the middle. CDR1 and CDR2 (germline): MGHRA, YSYEKL. The CDR3 sequence is 15 residues long. The DNA for the CDR3 is TGCGCCAGCAGCCTGCAGGGTCTCGGCAATCAGCCCCAGCATTTT. This codes for CASSLQGLGNQPQHF.

The chain is built from TRBV28 and TRBJ2-1; D is perhaps TRBD2 (6 bases). The CDR3 covers 15 residues. V was cut by 5 bases and J by 9 bases, with 20 bases left in between. CDR1 is MDHEN and CDR2 is SYDVKM in the germline V gene. The DNA for the CDR3 is TGTGCCAGCAGTCCTCCCCTGACTAGTACTTGTGAGCAGTTCTTC. Residues: CASSPPLTSTCEQFF.

This sequence joins TRBV7-9 and TRBJ2-3; 13 nucleotides align to TRBD2. The junction had 9 bases not matched to a gene; V was cut back by 4 bases and J by 2 bases. Germline V lookup: CDR1 SEHNR, CDR2 FQNEAQ (reference sequence). This CDR3 has 18 amino acids. CDR3: CASSWTRTSGSNTDTQYF. The CDR3 nucleotides are TGTGCCAGCAGCTGGACTCGGACTAGCGGGAGCAACACAGATACGCAGTATTTT.

V is TRBV29-1 and J is TRBJ1-1; D unresolved. The ends were cut back, 6 bases at V and 3 bases at J, with 14 bases in the middle. Germline CDR1 SQVTM, CDR2 ANQGSEA. The CDR3 consists of 13 residues. DNA for the CDR3: TGCAGCGTCAGGTGGCAGGAAGACACTGAAGCTTTCTTT. This codes for CSVRWQEDTEAFF.

The genes are TRBV18 and TRBJ2-3; 9 positions match TRBD2. Trimming took 1 base from V and 2 from J; bases not matched to a gene: 4. The CDR3 runs to 16 residues. CDR1 KGHSH and CDR2 LQKENI come from the germline V gene. The CDR3 loop is CASSPLLAGTTDTQYF. DNA of the CDR3: TGTGCCAGCTCACCACTGCTAGCGGGGACCACAGATACGCAGTATTTT.

This clone was seen only a few times. The CDR3 region has the DNA TGTGCCAGCAGTGGCGCAGGCGTCTATTCACCCCTCCACTTT. This sequence encodes CASSGAGVYSPLHF. The rearrangement uses TRBV2 and TRBJ1-6; D gene ambiguous. V lost 4 bases, J lost 8 bases, and 12 bases lay in between. The CDR3 contains 14 residues. Germline-derived CDR1 and CDR2 are SNHLY and FYNNEI.

The table lists this clone with a few counts. The V gene is TRBV29-1, the J gene TRBJ2-5; 8 bases are shared with TRBD1. V shed 6 bases, J shed 5 bases, and the junction held 5 bases outside the gene matches. CDR3 length: 12 amino acids. In germline, CDR1 is SQVTM, CDR2 ANQGSEA. The CDR3 reads CSVGDRFETQYF. CDR3 sequence (DNA): TGCAGCGTAGGGGACAGGTTTGAGACCCAGTACTTC. The complete variable domain, with remaining parts taken from reference TRBV29-1 and TRBJ2-5, reads SAVISQKPSRDICQRGTSLTIQCQVDSQVTMMFWYRQQPGQSLTLIATANQGSEATYESGFVIDKFPISRPNLTFSTLTVSNMSPEDSSIYLCSVGDRFETQYFGPGTRLLVL.

J is TRBJ1-6 and V is TRBV6-4; 8 bases are a match to TRBD1. The CDR3 extends over 17 amino acids. CDR1 is MRHNA, CDR2 SNTAGT, per germline. The J segment lost 10 bases and the V segment lost 4 bases, leaving 15 bases of the junction unmatched. The CDR3 region is CASSGDSNRQGSSPLHF. In nucleotides, the CDR3 is TGTGCCAGCAGTGGAGACTCCAATCGACAGGGGAGCTCACCCCTCCACTTT.

V usage is TRBV29-1 and J usage is TRBJ2-5, with TRBD2 matching over 11 bases. J was trimmed by 5 bases and V by 2 bases; bases with no gene match: 4. This CDR3 contains 14 residues. From germline, CDR1 is SQVTM and CDR2 ANQGSEA. The CDR3 bases are TGCAGCGTTGAAACTAGCGGGGGAGGGGAGACCCAGTACTTC. It codes for CSVETSGGGETQYF.

V usage is TRBV27 and J usage is TRBJ2-7, with D perhaps matching TRBD2 (6 bases). Looked up from germline, CDR1 is MNHEY and CDR2 is SMNVEV (reference sequence). This CDR3 region has 14 residues. The V end lost 7 bases, the J end lost 4 bases, and 17 bases lay between the germline ends. CDR3 region: CASTSSARFYEQYF. The CDR3 DNA reads as TGTGCCAGCACATCTAGCGCAAGATTTTACGAGCAGTACTTC.

This clone was observed once. The rearrangement uses TRBV5-1 and TRBJ1-2; D not certain. V was pared by 4 bases and J by 3 bases, with 13 bases between. The CDR3 consists of 14 residues. CDR1 is SGHRS and CDR2 is YFSETQ in the germline V gene. The CDR3 sequence: CASSREAGDYGYTF. The CDR3 nucleotides read TGCGCCAGCAGCCGTGAGGCGGGTGACTATGGCTACACCTTC.

The chain couples TRBV27 to TRBJ2-5; tentatively, D is TRBD1 (5 bases). The germline CDR1 and CDR2 sequences are MNHEY and SMNVEV (reference sequence). Trimming removed 5 bases at V and 5 bases at J, with 15 bases between. The CDR3 has 14 amino acids. For the CDR3, the DNA is TGTGCCAGCAGTGAATCCTCAGGGTGGGAGACCCAGTACTTC. Translation gives CASSESSGWETQYF.

This chain uses TRBV29-1 with TRBJ2-7, with a weak D call TRBD2 (7 bases). The CDR3 consists of 11 residues. V was trimmed by 7 bases and J by 7 bases, leaving 14 bases between them. CDR1 and CDR2 from the germline V gene are SQVTM and ANQGSEA. CDR3 sequence: CSGYREGEQYF. CDR3 bases: TGCAGCGGATACAGGGAGGGGGAGCAGTACTTC.